This T cell receptor (beta chain) was retrieved from a study of cytomegalovirus exposure and HLA in healthy donors. As for the study in general: Earlier work reported 100 million or so unique TCR beta sequences from approximately 180 million T cells.

Likely unrecorded immune exposures existed in these nominally healthy donors. PCR primers comprised 60 Vbeta and 13 Jbeta primers. Using immunoSEQ multiplex PCR, the repertoire was profiled, and TCRdb retains in-frame clones only, with some absent. Altogether around 150,000 clones are present, roughly four fifths being singletons, with the ten largest covering more than 3%. There are 15 residues in the CDR3. Germline-derived CDR1 and CDR2 are SGHTS and YDEGEE. V was pared by 4 bases and J by 0 bases, with 5 bases of the junction left unmatched. The sequence came from a male donor in good health and CMV-seronegative. The specimen was PBMCs. The chain combines TRBV5-8 with TRBJ2-5; TRBD2 matches at 8 bases. CDR3 amino acids: CASSRGGLYQETQYF. In DNA, the CDR3 is TGTGCCAGCAGCCGGGGGGGACTCTACCAAGAGACCCAGTACTTC.